A single sample is the source of the 13 T cell receptor beta chains below, sequenced in a study of early T cells in non-severe SARS-CoV-2 infection. TCRdb reprocessed the 5' RACE reads with MiXCR, giving one entry per CDR3 protein. The sample contains about 43,000 distinct CDR3 sequences, approximately 11% of which appear only once. The sequencing input was whole blood. Every receptor here comes from an adult who was a healthcare worker with PCR-confirmed SARS-CoV-2 infection or an uninfected control (not recorded which).

This clonotype was detected a few times. V and J are TRBV14 and TRBJ1-6; D is undetermined. Germline V gene lookup returns CDR1 SGHDN and CDR2 FVKESK. V lost 1 base to trimming and J lost 10 bases, with 8 bases between them. The CDR3 is 13 residues long. CDR3 residues: CASSQVAVSPLHF. CDR3 sequence (DNA): TGTGCCAGCAGCCAAGTTGCGGTATCACCCCTCCACTTT. Full variable domain (missing parts from reference TRBV14 and TRBJ1-6): EAGVTQFPSHSVIEKGQTVTLRCDPISGHDNLYWYRRVMGKEIKFLLHFVKESKQDESGMPNNRFLAERTGGTYSTLKVQPAELEDSGVYFCASSQVAVSPLHFGNGTRLTVT.

This clonotype was counted ten times or more. The CDR3 DNA sequence: TGTGCCAGCTCACCGGGGAATCAGCCCCAGCATTTT. It encodes CASSPGNQPQHF. V is TRBV18 and J is TRBJ1-5; D remains ambiguous. CDR1 KGHSH and CDR2 LQKENI come from the germline V gene. CDR3 size: 12 residues. Trimming took off 3 bases at V and 4 bases at J, with 4 bases between the two ends.

In this sample, this clonotype turned up a few times. The gene calls are TRBV3-1 and TRBJ1-5; D uncertain. From germline, CDR1 is LGHDT and CDR2 YNNKEL (reference sequence). V was pared by 8 bases and J by 0 bases, with 8 bases between. The CDR3 runs 13 residues. The CDR3 is CASSRYSNQPQHF. The CDR3 DNA sequence: TGTGCCAGCTCACGGTATAGCAATCAGCCCCAGCATTTT.

The chain recombines TRBV29-1 with TRBJ2-6, with D perhaps given as TRBD1 or TRBD2 (5 bases each). CDR1 SQVTM and CDR2 ANQGSEA come from the germline V gene. The CDR3 contains 11 residues. Trimming removed 7 bases at V and 11 bases at J, with 12 bases between. Written as DNA, the CDR3 is TGCAGCGCCGGAATGGGGGACGTCCTGACTTTC. Protein: CSAGMGDVLTF.

This clonotype was counted many times. The rearrangement joins TRBV7-2 to TRBJ1-1; 7 bases agree with TRBD1. The J segment lost 4 bases and the V segment lost 5 bases, leaving 4 bases of the junction unmatched. Germline V gene sequence: CDR1 SGHTA, CDR2 FQGNSA. This CDR3 is 13 amino acids long. CDR3 bases: TGTGCCAGCAGCAATAACAGGGGCACTGAAGCTTTCTTT. Translation gives CASSNNRGTEAFF.

The gene calls are TRBV19 and TRBJ2-1; 9 nucleotides line up with TRBD1. V was pared by 4 bases and J by 1 base, with 5 bases of the junction left unmatched. Germline CDR1 is LNHDA and CDR2 is SQIVND (reference sequence). The CDR3 spans 16 residues. The CDR3 coding sequence is TGTGCCAGTAGTACCCGGACAGGGGAGTCCTACAATGAGCAGTTCTTC. Translation: CASSTRTGESYNEQFF.

This chain links TRBV19 with TRBJ1-2; no clear D gene. Deletions cut 7 bases from V and 8 bases from J, with 20 bases between. There are 14 residues in the CDR3. The germline CDR1 and CDR2 sequences are LNHDA and SQIVND (reference sequence). The CDR3 DNA is TGTGCCAGTATAGGATTCGATTGGTTGGACGGCTACACCTTC. It yields the protein CASIGFDWLDGYTF. Variable domain in full (rest from reference TRBV19 and TRBJ1-2): DGGITQSPKYLFRKEGQNVTLSCEQNLNHDAMYWYRQDPGQGLRLIYYSQIVNDFQKGDIAEGYSVSREKKESFPLTVTSAQKNPTAFYLCASIGFDWLDGYTFGSGTRLTVV.

Details on this clonotype: One end of the junction varies from germline; a read error may be responsible. This chain uses TRBV19 with TRBJ1-3; D not certain. The CDR3 covers 17 residues. CDR1 and CDR2 (germline): LNHDA, SQIVND (reference sequence). The CDR3, as DNA: TGTGCCAGTAGTATGGGCACTCTATCTTTCTCTGGAAACACCAAATATTTT. Translation: CASSMGTLSFSGNTKYF.

This chain joins TRBV6-1 and TRBJ1-2; unclear D gene. The V gene's germline CDR1 is MNHNS and CDR2 SASEGT. V lost 6 bases to trimming and J lost 4 bases, with 21 bases between them. This CDR3 has 16 amino acids. CDR3 amino acids: CASSLGGARLAYGYTF. CDR3 sequence (DNA): TGTGCCAGCAGCCTGGGAGGCGCTCGTTTAGCCTATGGCTACACCTTC.

V gene TRBV15 combines with J gene TRBJ1-4; no reliable D call. Germline CDR1 LNHNV, CDR2 YYDKDF (reference sequence). V was cut by 0 bases and J by 7 bases, with 0 bases left in between. CDR3 size: 11 residues. CDR3 DNA: TGTGCCACCAGCAGAGATGAAAAACTGTTTTTT. Translated, it gives CATSRDEKLFF.

V usage is TRBV7-3 and J usage is TRBJ2-1, with 7 bases fitting TRBD1. Germline V gene data show CDR1 as SGHTA and CDR2 as FQGTGA. This CDR3 has 12 residues. Trimming at V came to 2 bases and at J to 11 bases, leaving 3 bases not matched to a gene. The CDR3 protein is CASSLEGQKQFF. In nucleotides, the CDR3 is TGTGCCAGCAGCTTAGAGGGACAGAAGCAGTTCTTC.

This rearrangement joins TRBV5-1 to TRBJ1-1, with D uncertain. The V gene lost 1 base and the J gene lost 0 bases, with 4 bases spanning the gap. Germline V lookup: CDR1 SGHRS, CDR2 YFSETQ. This CDR3 is built from 13 residues. CDR3 in DNA: TGCGCCAGCAGCTTGCGACTGAACACTGAAGCTTTCTTT. Its protein is CASSLRLNTEAFF.

The rearrangement uses TRBV18 and TRBJ2-7; D may be TRBD2 (6 bases). V was clipped by 4 bases and J by 6 bases, with 16 bases between them. The CDR3 contains 14 residues. From germline, CDR1 is KGHSH and CDR2 LQKENI. CDR3 bases: TGTGCCAGCTCACTCGGAGGGCTTGTAATCGAGCAGTACTTC. Protein product: CASSLGGLVIEQYF. The full variable domain, with the rest looked up from reference TRBV18 and TRBJ2-7, is NAGVMQNPRHLVRRRGQEARLRCSPMKGHSHVYWYRQLPEEGLKFMVYLQKENIIDESGMPKERFSAEFPKEGPSILRIQQVVRGDSAAYFCASSLGGLVIEQYFGPGTRLTVT.